The 18 T cell receptor beta chains in this list originate from one sample, sequenced in a study of OX40 agonist ivuxolimab in advanced cancers. The library was prepared using the immunoSEQ multiplex PCR assay. TCRdb stores this immuneACCESS table with in-frame sequences only. Part of the clones is absent; in the studies checked, under half of the shortfall reflects unresolved V genes, and no reason is known for the rest. The sample records approximately 81,000 clones, 86% of which are singletons. Over 0.75% of the sample rests with the top ten. This specimen consisted of CD4+ or CD8+ T cells sorted from blood, obtained in a trial of the OX40 agonist ivuxolimab. These receptors were taken from an adult with an advanced solid tumor such as melanoma, head and neck, liver or kidney cancer.

The rearrangement uses TRBV18 and TRBJ2-1, with unresolved D. V was cut by 3 bases and J by 0 bases, with 9 bases left in between. The germline V gene encodes CDR1 KGHSH and CDR2 LQKENI. CDR3 size: 15 residues. The CDR3 DNA sequence: TGTGCCAGCTCACCCCTACCCGGCTCCTACAATGAGCAGTTCTTC. It translates to CASSPLPGSYNEQFF. Using reference TRBV18 and TRBJ2-1 for the parts outside the CDR3, the full variable domain is NAGVMQNPRHLVRRRGQEARLRCSPMKGHSHVYWYRQLPEEGLKFMVYLQKENIIDESGMPKERFSAEFPKEGPSILRIQQVVRGDSAAYFCASSPLPGSYNEQFFGPGTRLTVL.

The rearrangement joins TRBV19 to TRBJ2-1; the D gene could be TRBD1 or TRBD2 (5 bases each). The CDR3 runs to 14 residues. The germline V gene encodes CDR1 LNHDA and CDR2 SQIVND (reference sequence). V lost 6 bases to trimming and J lost 0 bases, with 9 bases between them. CDR3 DNA: TGTGCCAGTAGGGGACGAAGCTCCTACAATGAGCAGTTCTTC. Protein product: CASRGRSSYNEQFF.

This clone is labeled medium-sized. The gene calls are TRBV29-1 and TRBJ1-2; a weak D match, TRBD1 (5 bases). V dropped 7 bases and J dropped 2 bases, with 11 bases sitting between them. CDR1 SQVTM and CDR2 ANQGSEA come from the germline V gene. The CDR3 is 12 amino acids. Here the CDR3 reads CSAGTSNYGYTF. The CDR3 nucleotides read TGCAGCGCCGGGACTTCCAACTATGGCTACACCTTC.

The chain carries TRBV7-2 and TRBJ2-3, with 7 bases matching TRBD1. The CDR3 contains 18 residues. Germline CDR1 is SGHTA and CDR2 is FQGNSA. V lost 1 base, J lost 2 bases, and 12 bases stayed unmatched. CDR3 nucleotides: TGTGCCAGCAGCTTAGATTGGGACAGCGACACCGACACAGATACGCAGTATTTT. Translation: CASSLDWDSDTDTDTQYF. Combining the CDR3 with reference TRBV7-2 and TRBJ2-3 gives the whole variable domain GAGVSQSPSNKVTEKGKDVELRCDPISGHTALYWYRQSLGQGLEFLIYFQGNSAPDKSGLPSDRFSAERTGGSVSTLTIQRTQQEDSAVYLCASSLDWDSDTDTDTQYFGPGTRLTVL.

Note on this clone: This CDR3 is also generated by other DNA sequences in the sample. V is TRBV18 and J is TRBJ1-2, with 10 bases identical to TRBD1. V shed 0 bases and J 0 bases; nucleotides not matched to a gene: 4. The CDR3 extends over 17 amino acids. The germline V gene encodes CDR1 KGHSH and CDR2 LQKENI. CDR3 protein: CASSPPGQGLSNYGYTF. DNA of the CDR3: TGTGCCAGCTCACCACCGGGACAGGGGTTATCTAACTATGGCTACACCTTC.

V gene TRBV15 combines with J gene TRBJ2-3; D is uncertain. V was trimmed by 7 bases and J by 3 bases, leaving 8 bases between them. The CDR3 is 12 residues long. Looked up from germline, CDR1 is LNHNV and CDR2 is YYDKDF (reference sequence). The CDR3 sequence: CATKSLTDTQYF. The CDR3 DNA sequence: TGTGCCACCAAGTCCCTTACAGATACGCAGTATTTT.

V is TRBV4-1 and J is TRBJ1-1; D is unresolved. CDR3 size: 16 residues. Per germline, CDR1 MGHRA and CDR2 YSYEKL. Trimming left V 3 bases short and J 6 bases short, with 20 bases between. The DNA of the CDR3 is TGCGCCAGCAGCCACCCCCCCCGCTGGGAATCCTCTGAAGCTTTCTTT. Translation gives CASSHPPRWESSEAFF.

This sequence joins TRBV19 and TRBJ2-1, with D possibly being TRBD1 (5 bases). V was cut by 1 base and J by 1 base, with 8 bases left in between. CDR1 is LNHDA, CDR2 SQIVND, per germline (reference sequence). CDR3 size: 15 residues. This chain's CDR3 is CASSIGSGSYNEQFF. The CDR3 DNA reads as TGTGCCAGTAGTATAGGGTCAGGGTCCTACAATGAGCAGTTCTTC.

This clone was counted once. This sequence joins TRBV6-1 and TRBJ2-1, with D unresolved. This CDR3 is 13 amino acids long. V was pared by 4 bases and J by 7 bases, with 11 bases between. The germline V gene has CDR1 MNHNS and CDR2 SASEGT. CDR3 nucleotide sequence: TGTGCCAGCAGTGTCGTGGGCCGGAATGAGCAGTTCTTC. It yields the protein CASSVVGRNEQFF.

This chain uses TRBV4-2 with TRBJ1-1; TRBD1 might be the D (6 bases). The V end lost 4 bases, the J end lost 1 base, and 16 bases lay between the germline ends. Germline V gene data show CDR1 as LGHNA and CDR2 as YNFKEQ. The CDR3 is made up of 16 amino acids. CDR3 in DNA: TGTGCCAGCAGCCGCTCACACCGGACAGAGAACACTGAAGCTTTCTTT. This sequence encodes CASSRSHRTENTEAFF.

The rearrangement links TRBV10-3 to TRBJ2-5; the D gene is possibly TRBD2 (6 bases). CDR3 length: 14 amino acids. Looked up from germline, CDR1 is ENHRY and CDR2 is SYGVKD. Trimming took 3 bases from V and 3 from J, leaving 11 bases between them. The CDR3 sequence: CAISDARTKETQYF. The CDR3 DNA reads as TGTGCCATCAGTGACGCCAGGACTAAAGAGACCCAGTACTTC.

The rearrangement uses TRBV10-3 and TRBJ1-4; possible D gene TRBD1, 5 bases. The CDR3 is 13 residues long. The ends were cut back, 4 bases at V and 8 bases at J, with 11 bases in the middle. Germline V gene sequence: CDR1 ENHRY, CDR2 SYGVKD. CDR3 loop: CAISGSQGEKLFF. Here the CDR3 DNA reads TGTGCCATCAGTGGGAGTCAGGGAGAAAAACTGTTTTTT.

The rearrangement joins TRBV6-1 to TRBJ1-5; D uncertain. Per the germline V gene, CDR1 is MNHNS and CDR2 is SASEGT. V was shortened by 4 bases and J by 6 bases, with 4 bases between the two germline ends. The CDR3 covers 11 residues. In DNA, the CDR3 is TGTGCCAGCAGTGTAGGTCAGCCCCAGCATTTT. It yields the protein CASSVGQPQHF.

The chain employs TRBV28 and TRBJ1-2, with TRBD1 identical over 8 bases. Germline CDR1 is MDHEN and CDR2 is SYDVKM. CDR3 size: 13 residues. V trimming: 5 bases; J trimming: 6 bases; junction bases outside the gene matches: 5. CDR3 DNA sequence: TGTGCCAGCAGTCAGACAGGGGTCGATGGCTACACCTTC. Its protein is CASSQTGVDGYTF.

In this sample, this clone turned up once. This chain links TRBV5-1 with TRBJ1-3; 10 bases are a match to TRBD1. The CDR3 runs to 15 residues. Losses at the gene ends were 7 bases for V and 4 bases for J; bases not matched to a gene: 8. Germline V gene data show CDR1 as SGHRS and CDR2 as YFSETQ. The CDR3, as DNA: TGCGCCAGCTCGACAGGGGGCCTGACGGGAAACACCATATATTTT. Residues: CASSTGGLTGNTIYF. The entire variable domain, with the rest obtained from reference TRBV5-1 and TRBJ1-3, is as follows: KAGVTQTPRYLIKTRGQQVTLSCSPISGHRSVSWYQQTPGQGLQFLFEYFSETQRNKGNFPGRFSGRQFSNSRSEMNVSTLELGDSALYLCASSTGGLTGNTIYFGEGSWLTVV.

V is TRBV5-6 and J is TRBJ1-1; D is undetermined. This CDR3 comprises 12 residues. Germline V gene sequence: CDR1 SGHDT, CDR2 YYEEEE. Deletions cut 4 bases from V and 7 bases from J, with 11 bases between. The CDR3 nucleotides read TGTGCCAGCAGCGAGGGTTGGGGTGAAGCTTTCTTT. Translation: CASSEGWGEAFF.

This chain links TRBV6-5 with TRBJ2-7; D unclear. CDR1 is MNHEY and CDR2 is SVGAGI in the germline V gene. The CDR3 consists of 14 residues. V was shortened by 6 bases and J by 4 bases, with 16 bases between the two germline ends. This chain's CDR3 is CASRSLTAGYEQYF. In nucleotides, the CDR3 is TGTGCCAGCAGAAGCCTAACCGCCGGTTACGAGCAGTACTTC.

The chain recombines TRBV19 with TRBJ1-5; 8 nucleotides match TRBD1. Losses at the gene ends were 2 bases for V and 14 bases for J; bases not matched to a gene: 14. This CDR3 is 15 amino acids long. Germline lookup yields CDR1 LNHDA and CDR2 SQIVND (reference sequence). CDR3: CASSISRQGAPTEHF. CDR3 nucleotides: TGTGCCAGTAGTATAAGTAGGCAGGGGGCCCCAACCGAGCATTTT.